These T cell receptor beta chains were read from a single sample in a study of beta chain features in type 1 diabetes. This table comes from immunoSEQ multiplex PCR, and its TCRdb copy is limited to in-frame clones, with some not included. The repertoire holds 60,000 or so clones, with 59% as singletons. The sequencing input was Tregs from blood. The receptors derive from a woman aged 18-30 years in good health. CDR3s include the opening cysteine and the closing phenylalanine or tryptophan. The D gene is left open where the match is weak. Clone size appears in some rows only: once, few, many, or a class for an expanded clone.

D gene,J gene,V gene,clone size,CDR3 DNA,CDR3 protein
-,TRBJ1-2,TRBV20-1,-,TGCAGTGTGCATTCTTTGGGCGGCTACACCTTC,CSVHSLGGYTF
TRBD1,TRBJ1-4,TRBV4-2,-,TGTGCCAGCAGCCAAGGTGGGGGACAGGGGAGGCTCGGTGAAAAACTGTTTTTT,CASSQGGGQGRLGEKLFF
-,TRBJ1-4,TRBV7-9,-,TGTGCCAGCAGCTTAGTCCGGGGGATTAATGAAAAACTGTTTTTT,CASSLVRGINEKLFF
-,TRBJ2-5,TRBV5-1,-,TGCGCCAGCAGCTTGGGCAGTCAAGAGACCCAGTACTTC,CASSLGSQETQYF
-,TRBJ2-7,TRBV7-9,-,TGTGCCAGCAGCTTAGTGGCAGGGCCCCCCGACGAGCAGTACTTC,CASSLVAGPPDEQYF
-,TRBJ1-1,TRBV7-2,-,TGTGCCAGCAGCTCCCCAGGGATTCGGAACACTGAAGCTTTCTTT,CASSSPGIRNTEAFF
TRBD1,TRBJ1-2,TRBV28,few,TGTGCCAGCAATCGGGGAGACAGGGTGTCGGGCTACACCTTC,CASNRGDRVSGYTF
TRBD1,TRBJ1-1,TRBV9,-,TGTGCCAGCAGCGTAGTTGCAGGGGGCGACACTGAAGCTTTCTTT,CASSVVAGGDTEAFF
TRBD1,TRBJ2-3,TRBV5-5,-,TGTGCCAGCAGCCTGACAGGGTTGGCAGATACGCAGTATTTT,CASSLTGLADTQYF
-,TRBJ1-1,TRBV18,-,TGTGCCAGCTCACGACAGGAGCGGGGGATTGCTTTCTTT,CASSRQERGIAFF
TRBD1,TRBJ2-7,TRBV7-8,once,TGTGCCAGCAGCAGGGGGACAGGGGCCTACGAGCAGTACTTC,CASSRGTGAYEQYF
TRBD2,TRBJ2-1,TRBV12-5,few,TGTGCTAGTGTCTTCGGGGGGGCCGATGAGCAGTTCTTC,CASVFGGADEQFF
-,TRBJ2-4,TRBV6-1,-,TGTGCCAGCAGTGAGAGATGGTACATTCAGTACTTC,CASSERWYIQYF
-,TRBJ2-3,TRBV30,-,TGTGCCTGGAGTCCTCCAGGGACAGATACGCAGTATTTT,CAWSPPGTDTQYF
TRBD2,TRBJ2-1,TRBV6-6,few,TGTGCCAGCACTCTAGCGGGGGGGTACAATGAGCAGTTCTTC,CASTLAGGYNEQFF
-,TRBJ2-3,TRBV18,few,TGTGCCAGCTCACCTTTAGGGGCGCCTAGGGATACGCAGTATTTT,CASSPLGAPRDTQYF
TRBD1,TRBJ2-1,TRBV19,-,TGTGCCAGTAGTATAGCACAGGGGGCAGATGAGCAGTTCTTC,CASSIAQGADEQFF
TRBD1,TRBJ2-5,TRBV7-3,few,TGTGCCAGCAGCCGACAGGGGGTGGGAGAGACCCAGTACTTC,CASSRQGVGETQYF
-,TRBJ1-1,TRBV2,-,TGTGCCAGCAGTGAAAGAGTGATGAACACTGAAGCTTTCTTT,CASSERVMNTEAFF
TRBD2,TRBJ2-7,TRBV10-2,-,TGCGCCAGCAGTGAGAACGGGGGGATGCTAGCGGGAGCCTCTAACGAGCAGTACTTC,CASSENGGMLAGASNEQYF
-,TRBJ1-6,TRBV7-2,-,TGTGCCAGCAGCTTACTTAATTCACCCCTCCACTTT,CASSLLNSPLHF
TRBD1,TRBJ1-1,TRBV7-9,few,TGTGCCAGCAGCCTAATACAGGGGGCCTACACTGAAGCTTTCTTT,CASSLIQGAYTEAFF
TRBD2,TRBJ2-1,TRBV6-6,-,TGTGCCAGCAGTTACACCCTGGCGGGGGAATATGATGAGCAGTTCTTC,CASSYTLAGEYDEQFF
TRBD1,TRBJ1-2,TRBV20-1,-,TGCAGAGCTAGGACAGGCTTTGGCTACACCTTC,CRARTGFGYTF